This paragraph reports one T cell receptor (beta chain). Its antigen remains unidentified. This sample includes further DNA sequences coding for the same CDR3. This sample is part of a study of T cell responses to AZD1222 COVID-19 vaccine. Study-wide points: Researchers took repertoire samples only after the peak T cell response had come. CD4 TCRs linked to vaccination spanned spike, dominating at 160-218 and 743-854. White British donors predominated, females outnumbered males, and clonal diversity was possibly underestimated.

V lost 2 bases and J lost 8, with 6 bases in between. Germline V gene sequence: CDR1 MNHEY, CDR2 SVGAGI. The CDR3 runs to 11 residues. The data were produced by immunoSEQ multiplex PCR, yet TCRdb's version contains in-frame clones alone and is incomplete. The repertoire has some 140,000 clones, 80% to 95% of them found once; the top ten carry about 3%. This receptor was identified in an adult in good health. The V gene is TRBV6-5, the J gene TRBJ1-1; D not resolved. The sequenced sample was peripheral blood, obtained on day 0 of AZD1222 vaccination. CDR3 bases: TGTGCCAGCAGTTACGGGCGGGAAGCTTTCTTT. It codes for CASSYGREAFF.